A selection of T cell receptor beta chains follows, all from one sample in a study of cytomegalovirus exposure and HLA in healthy donors. The method was immunoSEQ multiplex PCR; TCRdb's version includes in-frame clones alone and lacks a portion of them. This sample has around 110,000 clones, with 70% found just once. Sample: PBMCs. These receptors all come from a young man in good health and CMV-seropositive. The CDR3 runs from the conserved cysteine through the conserved F or W. The D gene is left open where the match is weak. Clone sizes are given selectively: once, few, many, or a class where the clone is expanded.

>TRBJ1-5|NA|TRBV6-4|TRBD1
CASRGGQGNQPQHF
TGTGCCAGCAGGGGGGGACAGGGCAATCAGCCCCAGCATTTT
>TRBJ1-2|NA|TRBV27|TRBD1
CASSPSGTGNYGYTF
TGTGCCAGCAGTCCGTCGGGGACAGGTAACTATGGCTACACCTTC
>TRBJ2-3|NA|TRBV5-1|TRBD1
CASSLALTGGPGTDTQYF
TGCGCCAGCAGCTTGGCCTTGACAGGGGGCCCCGGGACAGATACGCAGTATTTT
>TRBJ1-5|NA|TRBV6-1|NA
CASSEGTGGVGPQHF
TGTGCCAGCAGTGAAGGAACGGGGGGAGTAGGGCCCCAGCATTTT
>TRBJ2-4|once|TRBV28|NA
CASSPGQVGNIQYF
TGTGCCAGCAGCCCCGGACAAGTCGGAAACATTCAGTACTTC
>TRBJ2-7|NA|TRBV5-5|NA
CASSLASGYEQYF
TGTGCCAGCAGCTTGGCCTCAGGGTACGAGCAGTACTTC
>TRBJ2-3|NA|TRBV6-5|TRBD2
CASSELAGPDTQYF
TGTGCCAGCAGTGAACTAGCGGGGCCAGATACGCAGTATTTT
>TRBJ2-5|NA|TRBV5-1|TRBD2
CASSRGGGYETQYF
TGCGCCAGCAGCCGTGGGGGGGGGTACGAGACCCAGTACTTC
>TRBJ2-3|NA|TRBV13|NA
CASSLLTDTQYF
TGTGCCAGCAGCCTCCTAACAGATACGCAGTATTTT
>TRBJ2-2|NA|TRBV6-1|NA
CASRSRDLYTGELFF
TGTGCCAGCAGGAGCCGGGACTTGTACACCGGGGAGCTGTTTTTT
>TRBJ2-4|NA|TRBV15|NA
CATSRTEGIQYF
TGTGCCACCAGCAGAACGGAGGGCATTCAGTACTTC
>TRBJ1-1|NA|TRBV10-3|NA
CAISGREGGAEAFF
TGTGCCATCAGCGGGAGGGAGGGGGGCGCCGAAGCTTTCTTT
>TRBJ2-4|NA|TRBV4-2|TRBD2
CASSPQGLGIAKNIQYF
TGTGCCAGCAGCCCCCAGGGACTAGGTATAGCCAAAAACATTCAGTACTTC
>TRBJ2-2|NA|TRBV2|TRBD2
CASRGLAGNTGELFF
TGTGCCAGCAGGGGACTAGCGGGGAACACCGGGGAGCTGTTTTTT
>TRBJ2-1|NA|TRBV6-1|TRBD1
CASTFDREAYNEQFF
TGTGCCAGCACCTTCGACAGGGAAGCCTACAATGAGCAGTTCTTC
>TRBJ1-1|NA|TRBV29-1|NA
CSVGRDGFGTEAFF
TGCAGCGTTGGCCGGGATGGGTTTGGAACTGAAGCTTTCTTT
>TRBJ1-2|NA|TRBV28|NA
CASSLGGGNYGYTF
TGTGCCAGCAGTTTGGGCGGGGGGAACTATGGCTACACCTTC
>TRBJ2-1|NA|TRBV7-8|TRBD2
CASSLRTRPNEQFF
TGTGCCAGCAGCTTAAGGACTAGACCCAATGAGCAGTTCTTC
>TRBJ1-5|NA|TRBV9|NA
CASSVTPGQPQHF
TGTGCCAGCAGCGTGACACCGGGACAGCCCCAGCATTTT
>TRBJ1-1|NA|TRBV5-1|NA
CASSLLAVMNTEAFF
TGCGCCAGCAGCTTGTTGGCAGTGATGAACACTGAAGCTTTCTTT
>TRBJ1-6|NA|TRBV5-1|NA
CASSAGGSNSPLHF
TGCGCCAGCAGCGCTGGGGGGTCTAATTCACCCCTCCACTTT
>TRBJ2-3|once|TRBV27|NA
CASSATTALFADTQYF
TGTGCCAGCAGTGCCACGACAGCCCTGTTTGCAGATACGCAGTATTTT
>TRBJ1-2|NA|TRBV7-9|TRBD1
CASSFTGTGDNYGYTF
TGTGCCAGCAGCTTTACCGGGACAGGTGATAACTATGGCTACACCTTC
>TRBJ2-7|NA|TRBV27|TRBD1
CASSLTGGPYYEQYF
TGTGCCAGCAGTTTAACAGGGGGCCCCTACTACGAGCAGTACTTC
>TRBJ1-1|NA|TRBV5-6|NA
CASSLGLVGGANTEAFF
TGTGCCAGCAGCTTGGGCCTTGTGGGGGGAGCGAACACTGAAGCTTTCTTT
>TRBJ2-1|NA|TRBV7-8|NA
CASISRGTGYNEQFF
TGTGCCAGCATCTCGAGGGGGACGGGGTACAATGAGCAGTTCTTC
>TRBJ1-5|NA|TRBV19|NA
CASTHRGNQPQHF
TGTGCCAGTACTCACAGGGGCAATCAGCCCCAGCATTTT
>TRBJ2-3|NA|TRBV7-2|NA
CASSPTRTQYF
TGTGCCAGCAGCCCTACCCGGACGCAGTATTTT
>TRBJ1-2|NA|TRBV5-5|TRBD1
CASSADRGGYGYTF
TGTGCCAGCAGCGCGGACAGGGGAGGATACGGCTACACCTTC
>TRBJ1-1|NA|TRBV11-2|NA
CASSKQGRNTEAFF
TGTGCCAGCAGCAAACAGGGTAGGAACACTGAAGCTTTCTTT
>TRBJ2-3|few|TRBV7-6|NA
CASSLDSGPWADTQYF
TGTGCCAGCAGCTTAGACTCAGGCCCTTGGGCAGATACGCAGTATTTT
>TRBJ2-3|once|TRBV7-6|TRBD2
CASSPLGGSTDTQYF
TGTGCCAGCAGCCCGCTGGGGGGGAGCACAGATACGCAGTATTTT
>TRBJ2-7|NA|TRBV19|NA
CASSIAAGELSYEQYF
TGTGCCAGTAGTATAGCGGCAGGGGAACTCTCCTACGAGCAGTACTTC
>TRBJ2-1|NA|TRBV2|TRBD1
CASSTQGDEQFF
TGTGCCAGTAGTACCCAGGGGGATGAGCAGTTCTTC
>TRBJ1-3|NA|TRBV5-6|NA
CASSLVGSRGNTIYF
TGTGCCAGCAGCTTGGTGGGCAGCCGCGGAAACACCATATATTTT
>TRBJ1-2|NA|TRBV28|NA
CASSLRSLAGQAGYTF
TGTGCCAGCAGTTTACGGAGCTTGGCAGGGCAGGCTGGCTACACCTTC
>TRBJ2-5|NA|TRBV30|TRBD1
CAWSADRLQETQYF
TGTGCCTGGAGCGCGGACAGGCTCCAAGAGACCCAGTACTTC
>TRBJ1-1|NA|TRBV18|TRBD1
CASSPLQGVTEAFF
TGTGCCAGCTCACCATTACAGGGGGTGACTGAAGCTTTCTTT
>TRBJ2-3|NA|TRBV6-1|NA
CASRVGQKDTQYF
TGTGCCAGCAGGGTCGGACAGAAGGATACGCAGTATTTT
>TRBJ1-1|few|TRBV6-6|TRBD1
CASGTGDMNTEAFF
TGTGCCAGCGGAACAGGGGATATGAACACTGAAGCTTTCTTT
>TRBJ1-2|NA|TRBV4-3|NA
CASSQDRTHGTNGYTF
TGCGCCAGCAGCCAAGATAGGACACACGGGACTAATGGCTACACCTTC
>TRBJ1-2|NA|TRBV4-3|TRBD1
CASSQPGQGGLNYGYTF
TGCGCCAGCAGCCAACCCGGACAGGGCGGACTCAACTATGGCTACACCTTC
>TRBJ1-1|NA|TRBV29-1|NA
CSVEGDGGRNEAFF
TGCAGCGTTGAAGGGGACGGGGGTAGGAATGAAGCTTTCTTT
>TRBJ1-4|NA|TRBV2|NA
CASRVMTNEKLFF
TGTGCCAGCCGAGTGATGACTAATGAAAAACTGTTTTTT
>TRBJ1-2|NA|TRBV5-1|TRBD1
CASSLEGTGGGYGYTF
TGCGCCAGCAGCTTGGAGGGTACAGGGGGCGGCTATGGCTACACCTTC
>TRBJ1-1|few|TRBV27|NA
CASSSGTKNTEAFF
TGTGCCAGCAGTTCCGGGACAAAAAACACTGAAGCTTTCTTT
>TRBJ1-1|NA|TRBV29-1|NA
CSVETPRNTEAFF
TGCAGCGTTGAAACACCTAGAAACACTGAAGCTTTCTTT
>TRBJ2-1|NA|TRBV19|TRBD1
CASSIGDRPPYNEQFF
TGTGCCAGTAGTATAGGGGACAGACCACCCTACAATGAGCAGTTCTTC
>TRBJ1-1|NA|TRBV11-2|NA
CASSFNGKNTEAFF
TGTGCCAGCAGCTTCAACGGGAAGAACACTGAAGCTTTCTTT
>TRBJ1-2|NA|TRBV5-4|NA
CASSLRANYGYTF
TGTGCCAGCAGCTTACGAGCAAACTATGGCTACACCTTC
>TRBJ1-4|NA|TRBV25-1|TRBD1
CASSARTGDLNEKLFF
TGTGCCAGCAGTGCCCGGACAGGGGACCTTAATGAAAAACTGTTTTTT